This T cell receptor beta chain was observed in a study of T cell clones after liver transplantation. Concerning this clone itself: Its antigen is undetermined.

The CDR3 runs 13 residues. Unmatched junction bases numbered 7, after V lost 9 bases and J lost 2 bases. Looked up from germline, CDR1 is ENHRY and CDR2 is SYGVKD. Study conclusions and caveats: A larger donor-reactive than third-party decline suggested partial antigen-specific deletion.

Sequencing used immunoSEQ multiplex PCR; TCRdb keeps in-frame clones, though not all of them. Here the sample spans several thousand clones, roughly 79% being singletons. V usage is TRBV10-3 and J usage is TRBJ2-7; 7 nucleotides match TRBD2. The sequencing used CD8+ T cells from blood, collected before liver transplant. The sequence derives from a human donor who received a liver transplant. CDR3 coding DNA: TGTGCCATTAAAAGCGGGAAGCCCTACGAGCAGTACTTC. Encoded protein: CAIKSGKPYEQYF.